The entry below gives a single T cell receptor (beta chain) sequence along with its context. Its specificity is not known. The sample originates from a study of T cell responses to AZD1222 COVID-19 vaccine. General study results and limits: Possibly, clonal diversity was underestimated; donors were largely white British and included more females. Repertoires were collected only later (after the peak T cell response had occurred). Spike-specific TCR breadth and depth went up after people got two AZD1222 doses.

V shed 2 bases and J shed 5 bases, with 6 bases lying between them. CDR3 size: 12 residues. CDR1 is SGHTA and CDR2 is FQGTGA in the germline V gene. Some clones are missing from TCRdb's copy, which holds only in-frame ones; the method was immunoSEQ multiplex PCR. The sample consists of more than 80,000 clones, roughly 85% of them appearing once. This rearrangement joins TRBV7-3 to TRBJ1-2; no reliable D call. This specimen consisted of peripheral blood, obtained 28 days after the second AZD1222 dose. The sequence came from an adult who received the AZD1222 COVID-19 vaccine. CDR3 coding DNA: TGTGCCAGCAGCTTAGATGGGTATGGCTACACCTTC. This gives the protein CASSLDGYGYTF. The entire variable domain, with the rest obtained from reference TRBV7-3 and TRBJ1-2, is as follows: GAGVSQTPSNKVTEKGKYVELRCDPISGHTALYWYRQSLGQGPEFLIYFQGTGAADDSGLPNDRFFAVRPEGSVSTLKIQRTERGDSAVYLCASSLDGYGYTFGSGTRLTVV.